This TCR beta chain is drawn from a study of blood T cell repertoires in COVID-19. This CDR3 has 14 residues. The germline V and J ends were trimmed by 2 bases and 0 bases, with 5 bases remaining between them. Germline V gene data show CDR1 as SNHLY and CDR2 as FYNNEI. In the original analysis: By means of reference gene primer amplification, nucleated cell counts were estimated. Sequenced by immunoSEQ multiplex PCR; TCRdb stores in-frame clones only, minus some. V, J and clone size were drawn from that table, and D and trimming were deduced from the DNA. The data show about 98,000 clones, about 72% seen once.

The V and J genes are TRBV2 and TRBJ2-4; D is unresolved. The specimen sequenced was peripheral blood. The receptor's source is a man aged 55 to 69 with active or convalescent COVID-19. This chain's CDR3 is CASSERVAKNIQYF. As DNA, the CDR3 is TGTGCCAGCAGTGAACGGGTAGCCAAAAACATTCAGTACTTC.